This T cell receptor beta chain was recorded in a study of cytomegalovirus exposure and HLA in healthy donors. Whole-study results and caveats: Through in vitro validation, three CMV-associated chains were shown to be specific for CMV antigens. Reportedly, a later analysis found an Asian-associated ancestry cluster had fewer N-insertions than the roughly 700-donor mean. There was a cluster of highly shared sequence variants that was likely a sequencing artifact.

13 Jbeta primers and 60 Vbeta primers were used for the PCR. The method was immunoSEQ multiplex PCR; TCRdb's version includes in-frame clones alone and lacks a portion of them. The table includes about 88,000 clones, about 90% detected once. The length of the CDR3 is 13 residues. The sample holds one count of this clone. Its antigen is unknown. Sequencing was carried out using PBMCs. The V gene is TRBV1, the J gene TRBJ1-4. TRBV1 is assigned pseudogene status. This clonotype was obtained from a man aged 18 to 35 in good health and CMV-seronegative. CDR3 nucleotide sequence: TGCACCAGCAACTCCGCGTCTGATGAAAAACTGTTTTTT. It specifies CTSNSASDEKLFF.